This record looks at one T cell receptor (beta chain) sequence and its context. This specimen comes from a study of blood T cells in healthy people across ages. PCR was performed a second time for about 7 to 12 cycles using a sample-barcoded 5' primer and a J-beta primer mix. Via MiXCR, TCRdb re-called the 5' RACE reads, giving one row per CDR3 protein. The sample contains approximately 730,000 distinct CDR3 sequences, 53% of which appear only once. The CDR3 spans 14 residues. Germline values: CDR1 ENHRY, CDR2 SYGVKD. Trimming took off 3 bases at V and 6 bases at J, with 15 bases between the two ends.

The TCR originated in a man older than 75 in good health. Material for sequencing was blood. The chain recombines TRBV10-3 with TRBJ2-7; D may correspond to TRBD1 or TRBD2 (5 bases each). CDR3 region: CAISDTGRRVEQYF. CDR3 nucleotides: TGTGCCATCAGTGACACGGGACGCCGAGTCGAGCAGTACTTC.